This TCR beta chain emerged from a study of T cell repertoires in cytomegalovirus infection. Study-wide context: Public TCR beta signatures provided an indication of both CMV infection and a matching HLA type.

The CDR3 loop spans 17 amino acids. Between the trimmed V and J ends, which lost 0 bases and 7 bases, there was a span of 19 bases. Germline assignment: CDR1 SGHNT and CDR2 YYREEE (reference sequence). TCRdb used MiXCR to reprocess the reads, holding one entry per CDR3 protein. The profile shows about 89,000 distinct CDR3 sequences, less than 30% of them singletons. This clonotype has a handful of counts. No antigen is known for it. Study observations and caveats: Individuals carrying CMV plus the relevant HLA were identified by cumulative frequency of public TCR beta families.

Sample: CD8+ T cells from cultured PBMCs, taken from culture after CMV antigen stimulation. The V and J genes are TRBV5-4 and TRBJ2-2; either TRBD1 or TRBD2 may supply D (5 bases each). This clonotype was sampled from a human donor in good health (CMV status not recorded). Some clones in this sample may be carry-over from other donors' samples. CDR3 residues: CASSLGPRGGAGGELFF. In DNA, the CDR3 is TGTGCCAGCAGCTTGGGCCCCCGAGGTGGGGCGGGCGGGGAGCTGTTTTTT.